This T cell receptor (beta chain) was identified during a study of CD8 T cells in Susac syndrome. Findings and limits, study-wide: As the study acknowledged, the number of individuals in its TCR sequencing and HLA analysis was relatively small.

CD8+ and CD4+ T cells from blood underwent TCR beta sequencing, which was carried out in a high-throughput format. While CD8+ and CD4+ T cells were isolated negatively, TEMRA cells were enriched by FACS. cDNA came from approximately 0.5 to 1 ug RNA primed by random hexamers. Amplification of TCR beta CDR3 across 54 Vbeta and 13 Jbeta was performed with immunoSEQ multiplex PCR. TCRdb re-analysed the immunoSEQ multiplex PCR reads in MiXCR, keeping a single row per CDR3 protein. The data contain 300,000 to 350,000 distinct CDR3 sequences, 92% of them singletons. Note on this clonotype: Its antigen is not known.

Sequenced sample: CD4+ T cells from PBMCs. This TCR came from a human donor with multiple sclerosis.

The CDR3 spells CASRDINPEKLFF. The CDR3 DNA reads TGTGCCAGCAGGGACATCAACCCAGAAAAACTGTTTTTT. This chain connects TRBV2 to TRBJ1-4; possibly TRBD1 for D (5 bases). This CDR3 comprises 13 residues. V was trimmed by 6 bases and J by 8 bases, leaving 13 bases between them. Germline V gives CDR1 SNHLY, CDR2 FYNNEI.